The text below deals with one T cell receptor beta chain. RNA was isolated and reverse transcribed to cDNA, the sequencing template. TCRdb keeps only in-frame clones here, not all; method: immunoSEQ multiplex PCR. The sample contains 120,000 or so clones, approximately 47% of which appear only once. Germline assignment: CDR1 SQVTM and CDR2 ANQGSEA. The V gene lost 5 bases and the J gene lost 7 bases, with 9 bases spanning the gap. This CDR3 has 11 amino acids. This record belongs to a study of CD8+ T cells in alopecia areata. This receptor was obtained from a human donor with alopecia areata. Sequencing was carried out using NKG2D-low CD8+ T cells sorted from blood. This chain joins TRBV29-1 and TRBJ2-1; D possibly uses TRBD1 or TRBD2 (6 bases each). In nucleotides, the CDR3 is TGCAGCGTTAAAGGGGGGAATGAGCAGTTCTTC. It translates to CSVKGGNEQFF.